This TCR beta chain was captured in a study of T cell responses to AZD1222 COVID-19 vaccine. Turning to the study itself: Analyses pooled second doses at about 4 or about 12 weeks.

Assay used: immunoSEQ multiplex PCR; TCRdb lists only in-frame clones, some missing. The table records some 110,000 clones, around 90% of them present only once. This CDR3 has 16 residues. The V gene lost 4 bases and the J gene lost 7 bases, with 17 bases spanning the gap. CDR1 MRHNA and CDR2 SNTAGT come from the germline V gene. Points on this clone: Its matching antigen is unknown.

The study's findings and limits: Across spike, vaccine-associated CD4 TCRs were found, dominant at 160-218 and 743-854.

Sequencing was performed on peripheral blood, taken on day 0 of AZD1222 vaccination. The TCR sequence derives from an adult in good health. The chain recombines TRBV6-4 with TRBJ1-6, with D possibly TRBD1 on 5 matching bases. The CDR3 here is CASSVRGGAGNSPLHF. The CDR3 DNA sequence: TGTGCCAGCAGTGTTAGGGGAGGCGCGGGAAATTCACCCCTCCACTTT.